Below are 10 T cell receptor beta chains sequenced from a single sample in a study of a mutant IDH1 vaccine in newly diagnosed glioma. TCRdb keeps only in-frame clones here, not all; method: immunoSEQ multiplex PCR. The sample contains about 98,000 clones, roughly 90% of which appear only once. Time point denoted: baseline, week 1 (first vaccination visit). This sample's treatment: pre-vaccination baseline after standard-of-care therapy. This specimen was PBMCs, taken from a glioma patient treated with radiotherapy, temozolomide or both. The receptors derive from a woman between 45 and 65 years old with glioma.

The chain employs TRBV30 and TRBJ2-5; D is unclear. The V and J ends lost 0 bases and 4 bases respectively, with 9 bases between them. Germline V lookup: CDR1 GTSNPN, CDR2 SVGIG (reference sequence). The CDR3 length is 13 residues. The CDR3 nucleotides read TGTGCCTGGAGTGTGAATGGTGGAGAGACCCAGTACTTC. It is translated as CAWSVNGGETQYF.

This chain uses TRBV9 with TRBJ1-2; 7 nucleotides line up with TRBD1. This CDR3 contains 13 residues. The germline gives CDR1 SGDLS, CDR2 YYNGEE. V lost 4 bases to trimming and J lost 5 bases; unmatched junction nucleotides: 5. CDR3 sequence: CASSPGTVYGYTF. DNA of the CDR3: TGTGCCAGCAGCCCAGGGACAGTTTATGGCTACACCTTC.

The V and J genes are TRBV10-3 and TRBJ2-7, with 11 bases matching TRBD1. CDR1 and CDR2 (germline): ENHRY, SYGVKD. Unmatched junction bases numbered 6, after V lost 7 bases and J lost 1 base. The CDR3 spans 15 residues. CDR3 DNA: TGTGCCATCAACCCCGGACAGGGGGCATCCTACGAGCAGTACTTC. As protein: CAINPGQGASYEQYF.

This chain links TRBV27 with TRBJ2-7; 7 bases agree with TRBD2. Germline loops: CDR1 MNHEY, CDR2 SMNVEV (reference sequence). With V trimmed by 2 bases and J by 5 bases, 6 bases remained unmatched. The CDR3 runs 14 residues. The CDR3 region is CASSLRGRGNEQYF. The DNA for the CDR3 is TGTGCCAGCAGTTTACGCGGGAGAGGGAACGAGCAGTACTTC.

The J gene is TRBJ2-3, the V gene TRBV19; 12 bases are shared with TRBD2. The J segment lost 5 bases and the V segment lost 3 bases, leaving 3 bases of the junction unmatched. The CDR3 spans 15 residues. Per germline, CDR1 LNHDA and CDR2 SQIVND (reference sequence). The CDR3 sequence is CASSMSSGRGDTQYF. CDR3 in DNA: TGTGCCAGTAGTATGTCTAGCGGGAGGGGAGATACGCAGTATTTT.

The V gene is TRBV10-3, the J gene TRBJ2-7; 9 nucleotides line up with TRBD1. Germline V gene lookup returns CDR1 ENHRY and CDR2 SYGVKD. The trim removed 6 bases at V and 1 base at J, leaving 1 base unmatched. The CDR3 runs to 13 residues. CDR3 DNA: TGTGCCATCAGCGGACAGGGGTCCTACGAGCAGTACTTC. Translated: CAISGQGSYEQYF.

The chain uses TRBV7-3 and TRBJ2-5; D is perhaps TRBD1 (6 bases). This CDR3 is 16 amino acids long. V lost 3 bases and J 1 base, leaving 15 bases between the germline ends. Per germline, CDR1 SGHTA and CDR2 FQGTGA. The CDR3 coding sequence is TGTGCCAGCAGCTTTACAGGGAAGCAAGGCCAAGAGACCCAGTACTTC. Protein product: CASSFTGKQGQETQYF. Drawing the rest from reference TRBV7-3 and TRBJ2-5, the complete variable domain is GAGVSQTPSNKVTEKGKYVELRCDPISGHTALYWYRQSLGQGPEFLIYFQGTGAADDSGLPNDRFFAVRPEGSVSTLKIQRTERGDSAVYLCASSFTGKQGQETQYFGPGTRLLVL.

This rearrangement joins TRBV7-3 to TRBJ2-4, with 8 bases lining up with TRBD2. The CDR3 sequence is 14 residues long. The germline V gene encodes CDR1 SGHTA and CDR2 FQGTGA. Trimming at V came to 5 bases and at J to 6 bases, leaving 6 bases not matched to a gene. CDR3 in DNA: TGTGCCAGCAGCACGGGACTAGTCGGAAACATTCAGTACTTC. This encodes CASSTGLVGNIQYF.

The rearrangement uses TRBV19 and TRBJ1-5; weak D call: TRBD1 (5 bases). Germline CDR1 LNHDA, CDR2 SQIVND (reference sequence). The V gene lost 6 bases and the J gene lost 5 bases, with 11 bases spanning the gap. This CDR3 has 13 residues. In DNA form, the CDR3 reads TGTGCCAGTAGCGACAGCGGCGATCAGCCCCAGCATTTT. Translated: CASSDSGDQPQHF.

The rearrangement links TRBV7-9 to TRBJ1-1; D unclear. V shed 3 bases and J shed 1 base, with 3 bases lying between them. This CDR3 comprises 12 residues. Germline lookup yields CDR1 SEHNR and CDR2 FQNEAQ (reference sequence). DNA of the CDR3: TGTGCCAGCAGCTTTAGGAACACTGAAGCTTTCTTT. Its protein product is CASSFRNTEAFF. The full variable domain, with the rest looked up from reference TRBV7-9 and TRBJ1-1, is DTGVSQNPRHKITKRGQNVTFRCDPISEHNRLYWYRQTLGQGPEFLTYFQNEAQLEKSRLLSDRFSAERPKGSFSTLEIQRTEQGDSAMYLCASSFRNTEAFFGQGTRLTVV.